The clone carrying this T cell receptor beta chain was picked up many times. Its specificity is unknown. These data are taken from a study of spatial heterogeneity in lung cancer. General study findings and limits: Ubiquitous expanded tumor TCRs appeared in blood more at resection than follow-up.

With V trimmed by 5 bases and J by 4 bases, 5 bases remained unmatched. CDR3 length: 14 residues. CDR1 and CDR2 from the germline V gene are SGHTA and FQGNSA. The time point denotes: blood at routine non-recurrence follow-up after resection. Every individual TCR cDNA molecule carried its own unique molecular identifier, which allowed correction of PCR and sequencing errors. A single record per CDR3 protein comes from TCRdb applying MiXCR to the 5' RACE reads. The sample records roughly 11,000 distinct CDR3 sequences, 10% being singletons. The sample consisted of PBMCs, taken at follow-up. The chain combines TRBV7-2 with TRBJ2-7, with 10 nucleotides matching TRBD2. This TCR came from a female donor with early-stage non-small cell lung cancer. In DNA form, the CDR3 reads TGTGCCAGCAGCCAGGGACTAGCGAATTACGAGCAGTACTTC. This encodes CASSQGLANYEQYF.